The sequence of this T cell receptor (beta chain) was determined in a study of T cell responses to AZD1222 COVID-19 vaccine. Regarding the study as a whole: Baseline seropositivity characterized only 5 or 6 AZD1222 recipients. Spike was spanned by vaccine-associated CD4 TCRs, which were dominant at 160-218 and 743-854. Without day 14 samples, only post-peak T cell repertoires were studied. Spike-specific TCR breadth and depth went up after people got two AZD1222 doses.

This clone was recorded once. What it recognizes is unknown. This CDR3 is built from 13 residues. Trimming shortened V by 2 bases and J by 6 bases, and 11 bases separated the two germline ends. Germline V gene data show CDR1 as SGHNT and CDR2 as YYREEE (reference sequence). Sequencing used immunoSEQ multiplex PCR; TCRdb keeps in-frame clones, though not all of them. Here the sample spans 95,000 to 150,000 clones, about nine tenths being singletons. The source material was peripheral blood, sampled on day 0 of AZD1222 vaccination. V usage is TRBV5-4 and J usage is TRBJ1-1; possibly TRBD1 for D (5 bases). The TCR originated in an adult in good health. The CDR3 sequence: CASSFTGGAEAFF. In DNA form, the CDR3 reads TGTGCCAGCAGCTTTACCGGGGGGGCTGAAGCTTTCTTT.